A selection of T cell receptor beta chains follows, all from one sample in a study of early T cells in non-severe SARS-CoV-2 infection. TCRdb reanalysed the 5' RACE reads using MiXCR and keeps one entry per CDR3 protein. The sample records around 32,000 distinct CDR3 sequences, under 6% being singletons. Sequencing was done on a sample of whole blood. The receptors derive from an adult who was a healthcare worker with PCR-confirmed SARS-CoV-2 infection or an uninfected control (not recorded which). CDR3s include the opening cysteine and the closing phenylalanine or tryptophan.

V gene	CDR3 protein
TRBV12-3/TRBV12-4	CASSLGSNTGELFF
TRBV12-3/TRBV12-4	CASRMHHNYGYTF
TRBV7-2	CASSRGTLTDTQYF
TRBV5-6	CASSLVGGDLAKNIQYF
TRBV28	CASSFYDRAPPAKNIQYF
TRBV5-6	CASSSGTGSETQYF
TRBV7-9	CASSRVQGGAHTEAFF
TRBV4-3	CASSQVYRGEHTEAFF
TRBV30	CAWSYRAGPTYEQYF
TRBV12-3/TRBV12-4	CASSLEAGPGGEYF
TRBV28	CASSSPEGSGTDTQYF
TRBV7-3	CASSDTSNTGELFF
TRBV6-1	CASSEVQNQPQHF
TRBV6-6	CASSYSLDINSRANEQYF
TRBV20-1	CSAAGPYGYTF
TRBV28	CASSLVGTTEAFF
TRBV4-1	CASSQDNGESSYEQYF